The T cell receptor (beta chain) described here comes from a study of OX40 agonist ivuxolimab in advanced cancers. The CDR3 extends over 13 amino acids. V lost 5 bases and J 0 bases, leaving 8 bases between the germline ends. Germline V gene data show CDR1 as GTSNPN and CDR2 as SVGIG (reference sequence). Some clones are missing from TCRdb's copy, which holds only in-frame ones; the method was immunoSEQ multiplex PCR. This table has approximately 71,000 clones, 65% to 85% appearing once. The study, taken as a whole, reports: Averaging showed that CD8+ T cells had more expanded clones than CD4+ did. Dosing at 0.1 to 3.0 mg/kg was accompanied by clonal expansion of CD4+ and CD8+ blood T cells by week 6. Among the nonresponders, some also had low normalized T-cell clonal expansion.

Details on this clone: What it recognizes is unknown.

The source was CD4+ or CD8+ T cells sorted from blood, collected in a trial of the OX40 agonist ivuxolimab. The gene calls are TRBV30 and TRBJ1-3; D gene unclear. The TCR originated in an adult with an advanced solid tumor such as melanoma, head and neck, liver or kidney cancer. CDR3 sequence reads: CAWGEGSGNTIYF. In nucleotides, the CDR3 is TGTGCCTGGGGTGAGGGCTCTGGAAACACCATATATTTT.